Listed below are T cell receptor beta chains from one sample, sequenced in a study of T cell responses to AZD1222 COVID-19 vaccine. The data were produced by immunoSEQ multiplex PCR, yet TCRdb's version contains in-frame clones alone and is incomplete. Of 94,000 or so clones in the sample, roughly 90% were seen once. Source: peripheral blood, taken on day 0 of AZD1222 vaccination. The receptors derive from an adult in good health. Each CDR3 is given with its conserved first and last residue. D genes are given only for firm matches. Size tells how often a clone was seen (once, few, many) or the class of an expanded clone, and some rows leave it out.

D: .
J: TRBJ1-5
size: .
V: TRBV7-9
CDR3: CASSGDGAGQPQHF
DNA: TGTGCCAGCAGCGGGGACGGAGCAGGGCAGCCCCAGCATTTT

D: TRBD1
J: TRBJ1-4
size: .
V: TRBV28
CDR3: CASSRDRGYPNEKLFF
DNA: TGTGCCAGCAGCCGGGACAGGGGTTACCCTAATGAAAAACTGTTTTTT

D: TRBD2
J: TRBJ2-3
size: few
V: TRBV30
CDR3: CAWGGLAGVFTQYF
DNA: TGTGCCTGGGGGGGGCTAGCGGGAGTCTTTACGCAGTATTTT

D: .
J: TRBJ2-4
size: .
V: TRBV28
CDR3: CASSLSGMGVLAKNIQYF
DNA: TGTGCCAGCAGTCTTTCCGGGATGGGCGTATTAGCCAAAAACATTCAGTACTTC

D: .
J: TRBJ2-6
size: .
V: TRBV11-1
CDR3: CASSGRIFGANVLTF
DNA: TGTGCCAGCAGCGGGCGGATTTTTGGGGCCAACGTCCTGACTTTC

D: .
J: TRBJ2-3
size: .
V: TRBV10-3
CDR3: CAISEPTDTQYF
DNA: TGTGCCATCAGTGAGCCGACAGATACGCAGTATTTT

D: .
J: TRBJ2-1
size: .
V: TRBV5-6
CDR3: CASSLVGVATRHEQFF
DNA: TGTGCCAGCAGCTTGGTCGGGGTTGCGACTAGGCATGAGCAGTTCTTC

D: .
J: TRBJ2-7
size: .
V: TRBV7-9
CDR3: CASSLAQQGSSAGPYEQYF
DNA: TGTGCCAGCAGCTTAGCGCAGCAAGGTTCCTCAGCGGGCCCCTACGAGCAGTACTTC

D: .
J: TRBJ1-5
size: .
V: TRBV18
CDR3: CASSLEAGNNQPQHF
DNA: TGTGCCAGCTCACTTGAGGCAGGGAACAATCAGCCCCAGCATTTT

D: .
J: TRBJ1-1
size: .
V: TRBV25-1
CDR3: CASSELGPWNTEAFF
DNA: TGTGCCAGCAGTGAATTAGGCCCTTGGAACACTGAAGCTTTCTTT

D: .
J: TRBJ2-5
size: .
V: TRBV19
CDR3: CASSTGRLQETQYF
DNA: TGTGCCAGTAGTACAGGAAGACTCCAAGAGACCCAGTACTTC

D: .
J: TRBJ1-3
size: .
V: TRBV28
CDR3: CASSPTGKGNTIYF
DNA: TGTGCCAGCAGTCCAACAGGGAAGGGAAACACCATATATTTT

D: TRBD1
J: TRBJ2-7
size: .
V: TRBV2
CDR3: CASSEVGQGNEQYF
DNA: TGTGCCAGCAGTGAAGTAGGACAGGGAAACGAGCAGTACTTC

D: .
J: TRBJ2-7
size: .
V: TRBV3-1/TRBV3-2
CDR3: CASSQGSEQYF
DNA: TGTGCCAGCAGCCAAGGAAGCGAGCAGTACTTC